One sample yielded the 5 T cell receptor beta chains listed below, sequenced in a study of vaccination and CD4 T cells after COVID-19. The antigens these receptors bind are not known. Regarding treatment: approximately 10-day PBMC culture with coronavirus spike peptide pools or control peptides (ViraFEST assay). Sequenced with the Oncomine TCR Beta short-read assay was DNA taken from cultured CD4+ T cells. TCRdb re-called the PCR reads with MiXCR, one entry per CDR3 protein. This table holds about 14,000 distinct CDR3 sequences, around 21% found once. The material sequenced was cultured CD4+ T cells from blood. These receptors were taken from a human donor with COVID-19.

The chain joins TRBV5-1 to TRBJ2-2, with D unresolved. Trimming took off 2 bases at V and 1 base at J, with 6 bases between the two ends. Per germline, CDR1 SGHRS and CDR2 YFSETQ. The length of the CDR3 is 14 residues. The CDR3 here is CASSFSENTGELFF. CDR3 bases: TGCGCCAGCAGCTTCTCCGAGAACACCGGGGAGCTGTTTTTT.

V usage is TRBV30 and J usage is TRBJ1-3; tentative D call: TRBD1 (6 bases). With 1 base removed from V and 0 bases from J, the gap between germline ends came to 7 bases. Germline CDR1 GTSNPN, CDR2 SVGIG (reference sequence). There are 14 residues in the CDR3. The CDR3 DNA sequence: TGTGCCTGGAGTGAAGGGGGCTCTGGAAACACCATATATTTT. This encodes CAWSEGGSGNTIYF.

This clonotype is medium-sized within its sample. The rearrangement joins TRBV2 to TRBJ2-1; 7 bases are shared with TRBD2. Looked up from germline, CDR1 is SNHLY and CDR2 is FYNNEI. This CDR3 is 16 amino acids long. V shed 6 bases and J 3 bases; nucleotides not matched to a gene: 11. CDR3 bases: TGTGCCAGCAGACAAAGCGGGGTCGACTTCTACAATGAGCAGTTCTTC. It encodes CASRQSGVDFYNEQFF.

V is TRBV6-2 or TRBV6-3 and J is TRBJ2-7; a weak D match, TRBD1 (5 bases). CDR3 length: 13 amino acids. CDR1 MNHEY and CDR2 SVGEGT come from the germline V gene. V was trimmed by 8 bases and J by 0 bases, leaving 11 bases between them. Here the CDR3 reads CASGHTSSYEQYF. The CDR3 DNA reads as TGTGCCAGCGGACACACCAGCTCCTACGAGCAGTACTTC.

This clonotype was observed a few times. The rearrangement links TRBV30 to TRBJ2-3, with a possible D match to TRBD2 (6 bases). Deletions cut 4 bases from V and 5 bases from J, with 19 bases between. Germline CDR1 is GTSNPN and CDR2 is SVGIG (reference sequence). The CDR3 loop spans 15 amino acids. CDR3 bases: TGTGCCTGGACGCGGGGAAGCCGAACGGAAGATACGCAGTATTTT. Encoded protein: CAWTRGSRTEDTQYF.